The 26 T cell receptor beta chains below all came from one sample that was sequenced in a study of Graves' ophthalmopathy and Graves' hyperthyroidism. For repertoire sequencing, the TCR beta CDR3 regions were amplified from RNA transcripts. In the first round, RT-PCR was carried out with HTBI primers, and a multiplex PCR formed the second round. TCRdb recomputed calls from the multiplex PCR reads with MiXCR, one row per CDR3 protein. The sample includes some 520,000 distinct CDR3 sequences, around 14% of them seen just once. Sample: blood. The receptors here all came from a woman younger than 45 with Graves' ophthalmopathy.

The sample holds many counts of this clonotype. V is TRBV15 and J is TRBJ2-2, with D uncertain. V was cut by 0 bases and J by 4 bases, with 9 bases left in between. There are 15 residues in the CDR3. Per the germline V gene, CDR1 is LNHNV and CDR2 is YYDKDF (reference sequence). For the CDR3, the DNA is TGTGCCACCAGCAGAGAGAAAGGGTTCACCGGGGAGCTGTTTTTT. Protein sequence: CATSREKGFTGELFF.

This clonotype was found many times. The chain combines TRBV29-1 with TRBJ2-7, with D tentatively TRBD1 (6 bases). The germline CDR1 and CDR2 sequences are SQVTM and ANQGSEA. With 4 bases removed from V and 3 bases from J, the gap between germline ends came to 13 bases. The CDR3 spans 13 residues. CDR3 sequence: CSVGRGFGYEQYF. The CDR3 DNA reads as TGCAGCGTTGGAAGGGGGTTCGGCTACGAGCAGTACTTC.

This clonotype has a count of ten or more. This sequence joins TRBV7-2 and TRBJ1-1; TRBD1 might be the D (6 bases). From germline, CDR1 is SGHTA and CDR2 FQGNSA. The germline V and J ends were trimmed by 7 bases and 1 base, with 16 bases remaining between them. The length of the CDR3 is 15 residues. This CDR3 reads CASTLQGRKNTEAFF. The CDR3 DNA is TGTGCCAGCACCCTTCAGGGGCGCAAGAACACTGAAGCTTTCTTT.

Ten or more counts support this clonotype. The V and J genes are TRBV2 and TRBJ2-2; 7 bases agree with TRBD1. Trimming took 0 bases from V and 6 from J; bases not matched to a gene: 10. CDR1 and CDR2 (germline): SNHLY, FYNNEI. The CDR3 extends over 17 amino acids. CDR3 in amino acids: CASSEAVGGQSAGELFF. The CDR3 DNA is TGTGCCAGCAGTGAAGCGGTAGGGGGCCAATCGGCCGGGGAGCTGTTTTTT.

This clonotype has at least ten counts. This chain links TRBV30 with TRBJ1-5, with D possibly matching TRBD1 (6 bases). V was trimmed by 0 bases and J by 0 bases, leaving 21 bases between them. There are 19 residues in the CDR3. CDR1 GTSNPN and CDR2 SVGIG come from the germline V gene (reference sequence). The CDR3 nucleotides read TGTGCCTGGAGTGTACGTCTTGGGGGCCCTAGGCCTAGCAATCAGCCCCAGCATTTT. This translates into CAWSVRLGGPRPSNQPQHF.

This clonotype was recorded a few times. V gene TRBV18 combines with J gene TRBJ2-7; D uncertain. V shed 2 bases and J shed 2 bases, with 13 bases lying between them. Germline assignment: CDR1 KGHSH and CDR2 LQKENI. The CDR3 contains 15 residues. CDR3 sequence: CASSPSVLRPYEQYF. In DNA form, the CDR3 reads TGTGCCAGCTCACCAAGCGTGCTCAGACCCTACGAGCAGTACTTC. Looking up the rest from reference TRBV18 and TRBJ2-7 gives the full variable domain: NAGVMQNPRHLVRRRGQEARLRCSPMKGHSHVYWYRQLPEEGLKFMVYLQKENIIDESGMPKERFSAEFPKEGPSILRIQQVVRGDSAAYFCASSPSVLRPYEQYFGPGTRLTVT.

This clonotype was seen ten or more times. CDR3 protein: CSHLGENYGYTF. CDR3 nucleotide sequence: TGCAGCCACCTCGGGGAGAACTATGGCTACACCTTC. The rearrangement links TRBV29-1 to TRBJ1-2, with D unclear. V was shortened by 8 bases and J by 2 bases, with 12 bases between the two germline ends. The germline gives CDR1 SQVTM, CDR2 ANQGSEA. The CDR3 totals 12 residues.

This clonotype was seen at least ten times. The V call is TRBV4-1, the J call TRBJ2-5; a weak D match, TRBD2 (6 bases). Looked up from germline, CDR1 is MGHRA and CDR2 is YSYEKL. The V end lost 2 bases, the J end lost 5 bases, and 12 bases lay between the germline ends. The CDR3 has 14 residues. CDR3 sequence: CASSQWSGRETQYF. Written as DNA, the CDR3 is TGCGCCAGCAGCCAATGGTCAGGGAGGGAGACCCAGTACTTC.

This clonotype turned up a few times. No conserved phenylalanine or tryptophan ends this CDR3, so it is likely a read error. V and J are TRBV6-1 and TRBJ1-1, with no clear D. V lost 1 base and J lost 2, with 8 bases in between. This CDR3 is 14 amino acids long. Looked up from germline, CDR1 is MNHNS and CDR2 is SASEGT. Here the CDR3 DNA reads TGTGCCAGCAGTGAAGGGATGGAAAACACTGAAGCTTTCCTT. As protein: CASSEGMENTEAFL.

The rearrangement links TRBV5-5 to TRBJ1-2; D ambiguous. This CDR3 is built from 15 residues. CDR1 and CDR2 from the germline V gene are SGHKS and YYEKEE (reference sequence). V lost 3 bases and J 5 bases, leaving 17 bases between the germline ends. DNA for the CDR3: TGTGCCAGCAGCTCCGCCTTAACTACTCGGTATGGCTACACCTTC. Amino acid sequence: CASSSALTTRYGYTF.

This clonotype was picked up many times. The rearrangement links TRBV12-3 or TRBV12-4 to TRBJ1-2; D remains ambiguous. V lost 6 bases to trimming and J lost 4 bases, with 9 bases between them. CDR3 length equals 12 residues. As DNA, the CDR3 is TGTGCCAGCAGAACTCCAGGCTATGGCTACACCTTC. As protein: CASRTPGYGYTF.

This clonotype has at least ten counts. This chain connects TRBV27 to TRBJ1-6; tentative D call: TRBD1 (5 bases). In germline, CDR1 is MNHEY, CDR2 SMNVEV (reference sequence). The CDR3 length is 14 residues. V lost 5 bases and J lost 6, with 11 bases in between. The CDR3: CASSPRGGNSPLHF. The DNA for the CDR3 is TGTGCCAGCAGTCCACGGGGGGGTAATTCACCCCTCCACTTT.

This clonotype was detected many times. The chain joins TRBV20-1 to TRBJ1-5, with D hard to call. The CDR3 sequence is 14 residues long. CDR1 and CDR2 (germline): DFQATT, SNEGSKA (reference sequence). Deletions cut 4 bases from V and 4 bases from J, with 14 bases between. CDR3 sequence: CSATEVSGNQPQHF. In DNA, the CDR3 is TGCAGTGCTACGGAGGTGAGTGGGAATCAGCCCCAGCATTTT.

This clonotype appeared a few times. The CDR3 coding sequence is TGTGCCAGCAGCTTACGACTCGGTGGCTACACCTTC. Amino acid sequence: CASSLRLGGYTF. The chain is built from TRBV7-9 and TRBJ1-2; D gene unclear. The CDR3 covers 12 residues. The germline gives CDR1 SEHNR, CDR2 FQNEAQ (reference sequence). V dropped 2 bases and J dropped 7 bases, with 8 bases sitting between them.

This clonotype was observed a handful of times. A read error may explain this, as a much larger clone is one base away. The V call is TRBV3-1, the J call TRBJ1-1; 7 nucleotides agree with TRBD1. This CDR3 is 14 amino acids long. In germline, CDR1 is LGHDT, CDR2 YNNKEL (reference sequence). In nucleotides, the CDR3 is TGTGCCGGCAGCCGGGGACAGTTGAACACTGAAGCTTTCTTT. It yields the protein CAGSRGQLNTEAFF.

This clonotype was observed many times. This chain links TRBV7-2 with TRBJ1-6, with 7 bases matching TRBD1. The V gene's germline CDR1 is SGHTA and CDR2 FQGNSA. The CDR3 length is 16 residues. After removal of 1 base from V and 5 bases from J, the junction contained 5 bases not matched to a gene. The CDR3 loop reads CASSLVGGADNSPLHF. CDR3 in DNA: TGTGCCAGCAGCTTAGTAGGGGGCGCGGATAATTCACCCCTCCACTTT.

This clonotype came up many times. The J gene is TRBJ2-2, the V gene TRBV3-1; D remains ambiguous. The CDR3 extends over 11 amino acids. CDR1 and CDR2 from the germline V gene are LGHDT and YNNKEL (reference sequence). V lost 1 base and J lost 8, with 2 bases in between. In DNA form, the CDR3 reads TGTGCCAGCAGCCAAGTAGGGGAGCTGTTTTTT. Protein: CASSQVGELFF.

This clonotype has at least ten counts. The rearrangement uses TRBV29-1 and TRBJ1-5, with 9 bases aligning to TRBD1. V was clipped by 6 bases and J by 2 bases; unmatched bases: 5. The length of the CDR3 is 14 residues. CDR1 is SQVTM and CDR2 is ANQGSEA in the germline V gene. As DNA, the CDR3 is TGCAGCGTATCGACAGGGGGTGGCAATCAGCCCCAGCATTTT. It is translated as CSVSTGGGNQPQHF.

This clonotype was seen at least ten times. The DNA for the CDR3 is TGTGCCAGCAGCTGGACTAGCGTCCAAGAGACCCAGTACTTC. Amino acid sequence: CASSWTSVQETQYF. The chain uses TRBV5-4 and TRBJ2-5; 9 bases match TRBD2. Germline-derived CDR1 and CDR2 are SGHNT and YYREEE (reference sequence). This CDR3 has 14 amino acids. With V trimmed by 3 bases and J by 1 base, 1 base remained unmatched. The full variable domain, rest sourced from reference TRBV5-4 and TRBJ2-5, is ETGVTQSPTHLIKTRGQQVTLRCSSQSGHNTVSWYQQALGQGPQFIFQYYREEENGRGNFPPRFSGLQFPNYSSELNVNALELDDSALYLCASSWTSVQETQYFGPGTRLLVL.

This clonotype was detected many times. V gene TRBV24-1 combines with J gene TRBJ1-6; TRBD1 might be the D (6 bases). This CDR3 is built from 14 residues. Germline-derived CDR1 and CDR2 are KGHDR and SFDVKD. V gave up 6 bases and J gave up 8 bases, with 13 bases separating them. This CDR3 is CATSKGGPDSPLHF. In DNA form, the CDR3 reads TGTGCCACCAGTAAGGGGGGGCCGGATTCACCCCTCCACTTT.

The chain couples TRBV5-1 to TRBJ1-1; no clear D gene. The CDR3 consists of 17 residues. Germline CDR1 is SGHRS and CDR2 is YFSETQ. V lost 0 bases to trimming and J lost 4 bases, with 19 bases between them. The CDR3 DNA follows: TGCGCCAGCAGCTTGGTAAGGTACGAGGGAATGGGCACTGAAGCTTTCTTT. Amino acids: CASSLVRYEGMGTEAFF.

The table lists this clonotype with many counts. The chain combines TRBV6-1 with TRBJ2-7; 9 bases are shared with TRBD1. CDR1 and CDR2 from the germline V gene are MNHNS and SASEGT. This CDR3 has 12 amino acids. Losses at the gene ends were 9 bases for V and 3 bases for J; bases not matched to a gene: 3. The CDR3 DNA sequence: TGTGCCAGTCCGGGACAGGGCTACGAGCAGTACTTC. Its protein product is CASPGQGYEQYF.

The chain employs TRBV29-1 and TRBJ2-7; D might be TRBD1 or TRBD2, each matching 5 bases. Germline assignment: CDR1 SQVTM and CDR2 ANQGSEA. Trimming cost V 6 bases and J 3 bases, with 15 bases left between them. The CDR3 has 13 residues. DNA of the CDR3: TGCAGCGTCTACGGGACGGAGAACTACGAGCAGTACTTC. This encodes CSVYGTENYEQYF.

In its sample, this clonotype was seen many times. This chain connects TRBV6-5 to TRBJ2-5; D might be TRBD2 (5 bases). Germline-derived CDR1 and CDR2 are MNHEY and SVGAGI. This CDR3 contains 16 residues. Trimming pared 0 bases from V and 3 bases from J, leaving 14 bases between. Written as DNA, the CDR3 is TGTGCCAGCAGTTACTCGGGAGCATTTGGAGAAGAGACCCAGTACTTC. Protein: CASSYSGAFGEETQYF.

In its sample, this clonotype was seen many times. The chain combines TRBV6-1 with TRBJ2-6; D is uncertain. Germline CDR1 and CDR2: MNHNS and SASEGT. This CDR3 contains 14 residues. The V end lost 7 bases, the J end lost 0 bases, and 7 bases lay between the germline ends. The CDR3 nucleotides are TGTGCCAGCAATGACGGCTCTGGGGCCAACGTCCTGACTTTC. Translating gives CASNDGSGANVLTF.

This clonotype was counted ten times or more. This sequence joins TRBV4-1 and TRBJ1-3; no reliable D call. CDR1 and CDR2 from the germline V gene are MGHRA and YSYEKL. With 0 bases removed from V and 7 bases from J, the gap between germline ends came to 7 bases. The CDR3 has 13 residues. CDR3 in DNA: TGCGCCAGCAGCCAAGAATCCGGGAACACCATATATTTT. It is translated as CASSQESGNTIYF.